This T cell receptor (beta chain) came from a study of T cell changes during pregnancy in multiple sclerosis. The ends were cut back, 3 bases at V and 0 bases at J, with 9 bases in the middle. The CDR3 runs to 14 residues. In germline, CDR1 is SGHRS, CDR2 YFSETQ. Some clones are missing from TCRdb's copy, which holds only in-frame ones; the method was immunoSEQ multiplex PCR. The repertoire holds tens of thousands of clones, with around 93% as singletons. This TCR derives from a female donor with multiple sclerosis, enrolled in a pregnancy study. V is TRBV5-1 and J is TRBJ1-1, with D possibly matching TRBD1 (5 bases). The source material was peripheral blood, sampled before pregnancy. CDR3 DNA: TGCGCCAGCAGCTCAGCAGGGCTGAACACTGAAGCTTTCTTT. It is translated as CASSSAGLNTEAFF.